This TCR beta chain was profiled in a study of human T cells and chemical hapten exposure. Study information: The study enrolled mostly female patients with alopecia areata, totalis or universalis. Minor volume differences among pooled libraries chiefly drove per-sample TCR yield variation.

A remark on this clonotype: Its antigen is as yet unknown.

The CDR3 is 14 residues long. Germline V gene sequence: CDR1 SGHTA, CDR2 FQGTGA. V was shortened by 4 bases and J by 3 bases, with 9 bases between the two germline ends. Time point given: patch test 3, about 24 weeks after DPC sensitization. Treatment: therapeutic diphenylcyclopropenone sensitization with weekly scalp DPC. Study observations and caveats: Against controls, expanded TCRs gave rise to significantly more large CDR3 similarity clusters. DPC sensitization did not alter TCRs above 1 in 1000 frequency.

TCRdb processed the RACE reads anew with MiXCR; each CDR3 protein has one entry. This sample yields 150,000 to 200,000 distinct CDR3 sequences, of which 25% to 35% are seen a single time; 2% to 2.5% belongs to the top ten. The TCR comes from a woman between 18 and 30 years old with alopecia areata. Some clones in this sample may be carry-over from other donors' samples. V usage is TRBV7-3 and J usage is TRBJ2-2; D possibly corresponds to TRBD2 (6 bases). This specimen consisted of whole blood, obtained in connection with sensitization to the hapten diphenylcyclopropenone (DPC). The CDR3 coding sequence is TGTGCCAGCAGCTCGACTAGGGACACCGGGGAGCTGTTTTTT. Translated, it gives CASSSTRDTGELFF. Together with reference TRBV7-3 and TRBJ2-2, the CDR3 gives the full variable domain: GAGVSQTPSNKVTEKGKYVELRCDPISGHTALYWYRQSLGQGPEFLIYFQGTGAADDSGLPNDRFFAVRPEGSVSTLKIQRTERGDSAVYLCASSSTRDTGELFFGEGSRLTVL.